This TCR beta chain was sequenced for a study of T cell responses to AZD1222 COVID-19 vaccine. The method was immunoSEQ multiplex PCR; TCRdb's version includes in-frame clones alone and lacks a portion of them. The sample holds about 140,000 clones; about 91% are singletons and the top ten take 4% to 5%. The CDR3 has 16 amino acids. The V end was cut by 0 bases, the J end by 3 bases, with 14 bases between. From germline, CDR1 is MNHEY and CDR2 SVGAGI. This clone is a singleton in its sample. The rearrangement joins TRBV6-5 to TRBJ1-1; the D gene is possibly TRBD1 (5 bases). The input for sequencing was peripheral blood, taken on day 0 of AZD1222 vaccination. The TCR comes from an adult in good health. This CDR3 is CASSYSVGAGYTEAFF. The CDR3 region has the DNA TGTGCCAGCAGTTACTCGGTTGGGGCCGGGTACACTGAAGCTTTCTTT.